These 19 T cell receptor beta chains came from one sample sequenced in a study of breast tumors, draining lymph nodes, adjacent tissues. TCRdb re-analysed the multiplex PCR reads in MiXCR, keeping a single row per CDR3 protein. The sample comprises 100,000 or so distinct CDR3 sequences, roughly 20% of which are singletons, and around 1.2% rests with the top ten. Samples came from axillary lymph nodes draining the breast cancer. The sample consisted of axillary lymph node tissue. The receptors stem from a female donor with breast cancer. Some clones in this sample may be carry-over from other donors' samples.

This clonotype was counted at least ten times. The gene calls are TRBV27 and TRBJ2-5; 8 bases are a match to TRBD1. The CDR3 spans 15 residues. Germline trimming cut 5 bases from V and 5 bases from J; bases unmatched to any gene: 10. Germline V gene sequence: CDR1 MNHEY, CDR2 SMNVEV (reference sequence). The CDR3 nucleotides are TGTGCCAGCAGTCCCGGGACAGGCGGACGGGAGACCCAGTACTTC. Protein product: CASSPGTGGRETQYF.

This clonotype was recorded at least ten times. The V and J genes are TRBV9 and TRBJ2-7; D is perhaps TRBD2 (6 bases). Trimming left V 4 bases short and J 5 bases short, with 10 bases between. CDR3 length: 12 residues. CDR1 is SGDLS and CDR2 is YYNGEE in the germline V gene. DNA for the CDR3: TGTGCCAGCAGCACGGGACTGGACGAGCAGTACTTC. It encodes CASSTGLDEQYF.

Ten or more counts support this clonotype. This sequence joins TRBV6-5 and TRBJ1-2, with D possibly matching TRBD1 (6 bases). V dropped 0 bases and J dropped 6 bases, with 14 bases sitting between them. The CDR3 spans 15 residues. Germline V gene sequence: CDR1 MNHEY, CDR2 SVGAGI. The CDR3 loop is CASSYSGQSRDGYTF. The CDR3, as DNA: TGTGCCAGCAGTTACTCTGGACAGTCAAGGGATGGCTACACCTTC.

The sample holds many counts of this clonotype. CDR3 nucleotide sequence: TGCAGTGCGGGGGCCAGGACAGGGGGCTTTAGGGGAAACGAGCAGTACTTC. It yields the protein CSAGARTGGFRGNEQYF. The V and J genes are TRBV20-1 and TRBJ2-7; 11 bases line up with TRBD1. Germline trimming cut 6 bases from V and 5 bases from J; bases unmatched to any gene: 18. Looked up from germline, CDR1 is DFQATT and CDR2 is SNEGSKA (reference sequence). This CDR3 has 17 amino acids.

This clonotype was found many times. The rearrangement uses TRBV27 and TRBJ1-5; D might be TRBD1 (6 bases). The CDR3 sequence is 15 residues long. Germline values: CDR1 MNHEY, CDR2 SMNVEV (reference sequence). The V end lost 8 bases, the J end lost 2 bases, and 16 bases lay between the germline ends. CDR3 sequence reads: CASGTVGGGNQPQHF. The DNA of the CDR3 is TGTGCCAGCGGCACTGTGGGGGGCGGCAATCAGCCCCAGCATTTT.

The sample holds one count of this clonotype. Given a much more abundant clone one base away, this may be a read error. The J gene is TRBJ2-1, the V gene TRBV3-1; D remains unclear. Germline CDR1 reads LGHDT; CDR2 reads YNNKEL (reference sequence). The CDR3 totals 15 residues. CDR3 loop: CASSPRLTSNNEQFF. As DNA, the CDR3 is TGTGCCAGCAGCCCGCGACTTACCTCCAACAATGAGCAGTTCTTC.

This clonotype was counted many times. The chain carries TRBV19 and TRBJ2-7; D gene ambiguous. Trimming removed 10 bases at V and 4 bases at J, with 11 bases between. From germline, CDR1 is LNHDA and CDR2 SQIVND (reference sequence). The CDR3 spans 11 residues. CDR3 sequence reads: CATRSPYEQYF. The CDR3 nucleotides read TGTGCCACCCGCTCCCCTTACGAGCAGTACTTC.

This clonotype was recorded at least ten times. This chain joins TRBV9 and TRBJ2-1; TRBD2 matches 8 bases. The CDR3 has 14 residues. CDR1 and CDR2 (germline): SGDLS, YYNGEE. V trimming: 3 bases; J trimming: 6 bases; junction bases outside the gene matches: 5. The CDR3 sequence is CASSGGLGSNEQFF. The CDR3 DNA reads as TGTGCCAGCAGCGGGGGACTAGGTTCCAATGAGCAGTTCTTC. Together with reference TRBV9 and TRBJ2-1, the CDR3 gives the full variable domain: DSGVTQTPKHLITATGQRVTLRCSPRSGDLSVYWYQQSLDQGLQFLIQYYNGEERAKGNILERFSAQQFPDLHSELNLSSLELGDSALYFCASSGGLGSNEQFFGPGTRLTVL.

This clonotype was picked up many times. Since the CDR3 does not end with the conserved phenylalanine or tryptophan, this likely comes from a read error. No DNA is shown, since the ends of the CDR3 on it are uncertain; the CDR3 is the one TCRdb lists. The chain couples TRBV20-1 to TRBJ2-3; the DNA was not used to check the table's D call, TRBD2. Inclusive of both ends, the CDR3 amounts to 9 amino acids. Looked up from germline, CDR1 is DFQATT and CDR2 is SNEGSKA (reference sequence). CDR3 in amino acids: CSARGAGPL.

This clonotype was counted only a few times. The CDR3: CASSFAVNTEAFF. As DNA, the CDR3 is TGTGCCAGCAGTTTTGCGGTGAACACTGAAGCTTTCTTT. J is TRBJ1-1 and V is TRBV12-3 or TRBV12-4; D unresolved. V was pared by 3 bases and J by 0 bases, with 5 bases between. This CDR3 comprises 13 residues.

This clonotype was recorded many times. The J gene is TRBJ2-5, the V gene TRBV7-3, with D possibly called TRBD1 or TRBD2 (7 bases each). V lost 0 bases and J 5 bases, leaving 16 bases between the germline ends. The CDR3 has 16 residues. Germline V gene sequence: CDR1 SGHTA, CDR2 FQGTGA. This CDR3 reads CASSLTGAGGGETQYF. CDR3 bases: TGTGCCAGCAGCTTAACCGGCGCAGGGGGGGGGGAGACCCAGTACTTC.

For this clonotype: An end of the junction differs from the germline gene, which may be a read error. The CDR3 loop reads CASSSLARKSERYF. The CDR3 nucleotides read TGTGCCAGCAGTTCTTTGGCCCGCAAAAGCGAGCGGTACTTC. This sequence joins TRBV12-3 or TRBV12-4 and TRBJ2-7; D gene unclear. CDR3 length: 14 amino acids.

Ten or more counts support this clonotype. This chain uses TRBV7-9 with TRBJ1-4; no clear D. Germline loops: CDR1 SEHNR, CDR2 FQNEAQ (reference sequence). The V end was cut by 5 bases, the J end by 8 bases, with 15 bases between. CDR3 length: 14 amino acids. CDR3 DNA: TGTGCCAGCAGCCCTCCGATGGCTGGGGAAAAACTGTTTTTT. Protein: CASSPPMAGEKLFF.

This clonotype was found many times. The gene calls are TRBV30 and TRBJ2-5; 9 nucleotides agree with TRBD2. There are 14 residues in the CDR3. Trimming cost V 3 bases and J 5 bases; bases outside gene matches: 7. Per the germline V gene, CDR1 is GTSNPN and CDR2 is SVGIG (reference sequence). The CDR3 sequence: CAWRSSGTAETQYF. DNA for the CDR3: TGTGCCTGGAGATCTAGCGGGACGGCGGAGACCCAGTACTTC. The variable domain in full, with the rest retrieved from reference TRBV30 and TRBJ2-5, is SQTIHQWPATLVQPVGSPLSLECTVEGTSNPNLYWYRQAAGRGLQLLFYSVGIGQISSEVPQNLSASRPQDRQFILSSKKLLLSDSGFYLCAWRSSGTAETQYFGPGTRLLVL.

This clonotype was seen ten or more times. This sequence joins TRBV7-3 and TRBJ1-2; a possible D gene is TRBD1 (6 bases). V lost 0 bases and J 8 bases, leaving 10 bases between the germline ends. The CDR3 length is 13 residues. Germline-derived CDR1 and CDR2 are SGHTA and FQGTGA. The CDR3 is CASSLTRGSGYTF. DNA for the CDR3: TGTGCCAGCAGCTTAACCAGGGGTTCCGGCTACACCTTC.

This clonotype was seen repeatedly, ten times or more. J is TRBJ2-7 and V is TRBV4-2; 9 nucleotides agree with TRBD2. Germline V lookup: CDR1 LGHNA, CDR2 YNFKEQ. The CDR3 has 16 residues. V trimming: 0 bases; J trimming: 2 bases; junction bases outside the gene matches: 5. CDR3: CASSQEIAGAAYEQYF. CDR3 sequence (DNA): TGTGCCAGCAGCCAAGAAATAGCGGGGGCCGCCTACGAGCAGTACTTC.

This clonotype was recorded many times. The chain is built from TRBV29-1 and TRBJ2-7, with TRBD2 identical over 8 bases. The CDR3 length is 14 residues. Per the germline V gene, CDR1 is SQVTM and CDR2 is ANQGSEA. V gave up 6 bases and J gave up 6 bases; unmatched junction bases: 13. The CDR3 DNA reads TGCAGCGTGGGGACCCTGGCGGGAGGTAGCGAGCAGTACTTC. Translating it yields CSVGTLAGGSEQYF.

This clonotype was recorded many times. The gene calls are TRBV19 and TRBJ2-2; 7 bases match TRBD1. There are 15 residues in the CDR3. The J segment lost 4 bases and the V segment lost 6 bases, leaving 8 bases of the junction unmatched. CDR1 LNHDA and CDR2 SQIVND come from the germline V gene (reference sequence). The CDR3 DNA is TGTGCCAGTAGCGTCTCGACAGGGATCACCGGGGAGCTGTTTTTT. Protein product: CASSVSTGITGELFF.

This clonotype was counted at least ten times. The chain uses TRBV7-2 and TRBJ1-3; no clear D. Trimming took off 3 bases at V and 7 bases at J, with 16 bases between the two ends. The CDR3 consists of 15 residues. Looked up from germline, CDR1 is SGHTA and CDR2 is FQGNSA. In DNA, the CDR3 is TGTGCCAGCAGCTTGTTCTCCTCGCTTGGTAACACCATATATTTT. Encoded protein: CASSLFSSLGNTIYF.